Below are 29 T cell receptor beta chains sequenced from a single sample in a study of T-cell reconstitution after alpha-beta-depleted transplantation in children (dated by TCRdb to between 2015 and 2016). Library prep was done by PCR. TCRdb lists the instrument as Illumina HiSeq 2500. TCR library preparation used molecular barcoding, with unique molecular identifiers applied to normalize quantification of the TCRbeta repertoire. TCRdb reran the public reads through fastp at Q25 and MiXCR, keeping productive beta chains. Each CDR3 protein gets just one entry, which takes the most common genes and DNA from the rows behind it. This sample gives about 600,000 distinct CDR3 sequences in total; under 15% of them show up just once. The ten largest clonotypes hold 2.2% of the sample. The treatment or condition label corresponds to: allogeneic hematopoietic cell transplantation with graft depleted of TCRalphabeta T cells and CD19 B cells.

The sample was PBMCs, mostly from graft donor cells, taken 360 days after TCRalphabeta/CD19-depleted stem cell transplant. These receptors all stem from a male patient younger than 18 who had a stem cell transplant for acute myeloid leukemia, so the T cells may come from the graft donor.

In its sample, this clonotype was seen many times. The chain combines TRBV12-3 or TRBV12-4 with TRBJ2-7; the D gene could be TRBD1 or TRBD2 (5 bases each). This CDR3 has 15 residues. Deletions cut 6 bases from V and 6 bases from J, with 21 bases between. CDR3 sequence: CASSSPGRKSIEQYF. Written as DNA, the CDR3 is TGTGCCAGCAGCTCCCCGGGACGAAAATCCATCGAGCAGTACTTC.

In its sample, this clonotype was seen many times. CDR3 residues: CASSSWELLAGGNEQFF. The CDR3 DNA sequence: TGTGCCAGCAGTTCCTGGGAACTGCTAGCGGGAGGCAATGAGCAGTTCTTC. The chain joins TRBV12-3 or TRBV12-4 to TRBJ2-1, with 11 bases lining up with TRBD2. The CDR3 covers 17 residues. V was pared by 4 bases and J by 6 bases, with 11 bases of the junction left unmatched.

J is TRBJ2-1 and V is TRBV29-1; possibly TRBD2 for D (6 bases). The length of the CDR3 is 15 residues. Germline assignment: CDR1 SQVTM and CDR2 ANQGSEA. V was trimmed by 3 bases and J by 4 bases, leaving 16 bases between them. CDR3: CSVDGWLAPYNEQFF. The DNA of the CDR3 is TGCAGCGTTGACGGCTGGCTAGCGCCTTACAATGAGCAGTTCTTC.

CDR3 bases: TGTGCCAGCAGTCCCCGGGACTATAACTACAATGAGCAGTTCTTC. It specifies CASSPRDYNYNEQFF. The genes are TRBV6-2 or TRBV6-3 and TRBJ2-1; 7 nucleotides agree with TRBD2. This CDR3 contains 15 residues. Trimming took 5 bases from V and 3 from J; bases not matched to a gene: 7. CDR1 is MNHEY, CDR2 SVGEGT, per germline.

This clonotype was picked up a small number of times. The gene calls are TRBV5-1 and TRBJ2-7; D is undetermined. CDR3 size: 13 residues. The germline V gene has CDR1 SGHRS and CDR2 YFSETQ. Trimming pared 5 bases from V and 2 bases from J, leaving 11 bases between. CDR3 loop: CASRMTPPYEQYF. CDR3 DNA: TGCGCCAGCAGGATGACACCTCCCTACGAGCAGTACTTC.

The rearrangement joins TRBV11-2 to TRBJ2-1, with D possibly TRBD2 on 8 matching bases. CDR3 length: 15 residues. From germline, CDR1 is SGHAT and CDR2 FQNNGV. V gave up 4 bases and J gave up 10 bases, with 20 bases separating them. The CDR3: CASSSVREGAREQFF. In nucleotides, the CDR3 is TGTGCCAGCAGCTCAGTACGGGAGGGGGCGCGGGAGCAGTTCTTC. Together with reference TRBV11-2 and TRBJ2-1, the CDR3 gives the full variable domain: EAGVAQSPRYKIIEKRQSVAFWCNPISGHATLYWYQQILGQGPKLLIQFQNNGVVDDSQLPKDRFSAERLKGVDSTLKIQPAKLEDSAVYLCASSSVREGAREQFFGPGTRLTVL.

The genes are TRBV9 and TRBJ2-1; TRBD2 agrees at 11 bases. The CDR3 sequence is 16 residues long. Germline lookup yields CDR1 SGDLS and CDR2 YYNGEE. J gave up 5 bases and V 4 bases, and 8 bases lay outside the gene matches. CDR3 DNA sequence: TGTGCCAGCAGCATTAGCGGGAGGGTGTTGGACAATGAGCAGTTCTTC. This codes for CASSISGRVLDNEQFF.

This clonotype has ten or more counts. This rearrangement joins TRBV9 to TRBJ2-7; D may be TRBD2 (6 bases). Germline values: CDR1 SGDLS, CDR2 YYNGEE. CDR3 length: 15 amino acids. V dropped 0 bases and J dropped 0 bases, with 10 bases sitting between them. This CDR3 is CASSVGRGPSYEQYF. CDR3 in DNA: TGTGCCAGCAGCGTAGGGAGGGGACCCTCCTACGAGCAGTACTTC.

This chain connects TRBV20-1 to TRBJ2-7; no firm D call. The germline gives CDR1 DFQATT, CDR2 SNEGSKA (reference sequence). The CDR3 is 12 amino acids. V shed 6 bases and J shed 5 bases, with 14 bases lying between them. This chain's CDR3 is CSATLGDDEQYF. In nucleotides, the CDR3 is TGCAGTGCCACCCTCGGCGACGACGAGCAGTACTTC.

This clonotype was picked up a small number of times. J is TRBJ2-1 and V is TRBV27; tentative D call: TRBD2 (5 bases). Germline CDR1 and CDR2: MNHEY and SMNVEV (reference sequence). Trimming took 6 bases from V and 6 from J, leaving 21 bases between them. CDR3 length: 16 amino acids. The CDR3 is CASRPVDGRRGNEQFF. In DNA form, the CDR3 reads TGTGCCAGCAGGCCCGTGGACGGGCGACGGGGCAATGAGCAGTTCTTC.

This clonotype was counted between two and nine times. This chain connects TRBV5-1 to TRBJ2-6; D is unclear. CDR3 length: 16 amino acids. The V gene's germline CDR1 is SGHRS and CDR2 YFSETQ. Trimming pared 0 bases from V and 0 bases from J, leaving 7 bases between. In DNA, the CDR3 is TGCGCCAGCAGCTTGGACTGGCTCTCTGGGGCCAACGTCCTGACTTTC. It codes for CASSLDWLSGANVLTF. The full variable domain, rest sourced from reference TRBV5-1 and TRBJ2-6, is KAGVTQTPRYLIKTRGQQVTLSCSPISGHRSVSWYQQTPGQGLQFLFEYFSETQRNKGNFPGRFSGRQFSNSRSEMNVSTLELGDSALYLCASSLDWLSGANVLTFGAGSRLTVL.

The table lists this clonotype with a few counts. The chain joins TRBV10-3 to TRBJ2-7; no firm D call. Germline V gene lookup returns CDR1 ENHRY and CDR2 SYGVKD. Trimming took off 0 bases at V and 0 bases at J, with 6 bases between the two ends. There are 14 residues in the CDR3. The CDR3 is CAISESGYSYEQYF. Here the CDR3 DNA reads TGTGCCATCAGTGAGTCGGGCTACTCCTACGAGCAGTACTTC.

This clonotype was found many times. The rearrangement links TRBV20-1 to TRBJ2-1; D is uncertain. Germline V gene lookup returns CDR1 DFQATT and CDR2 SNEGSKA (reference sequence). The germline V and J ends were trimmed by 5 bases and 0 bases, with 14 bases remaining between them. The CDR3 consists of 15 residues. The CDR3 DNA reads TGCAGTGCTCCCGTTGGGAAAAGCTCCTACAATGAGCAGTTCTTC. Its protein is CSAPVGKSSYNEQFF.

The CDR3 sequence: CASSLKAARNTEAFF. The CDR3 DNA reads TGTGCCAGCAGCTTAAAGGCAGCACGGAACACTGAAGCTTTCTTT. The chain uses TRBV7-6 and TRBJ1-1, with D hard to call. The CDR3 length is 15 residues. The germline gives CDR1 SGHVS, CDR2 FNYEAQ. The V and J ends lost 2 bases and 1 base respectively, with 11 bases between them. The complete variable domain, with remaining parts taken from reference TRBV7-6 and TRBJ1-1, reads GAGVSQSPRYKVTKRGQDVALRCDPISGHVSLYWYRQALGQGPEFLTYFNYEAQQDKSGLPNDRFSAERPEGSISTLTIQRTEQRDSAMYRCASSLKAARNTEAFFGQGTRLTVV.

V usage is TRBV20-1 and J usage is TRBJ1-3, with D perhaps matching TRBD1 (6 bases). CDR3 length equals 18 residues. Germline-derived CDR1 and CDR2 are DFQATT and SNEGSKA (reference sequence). Trimming took off 2 bases at V and 0 bases at J, with 20 bases between the two ends. The CDR3 here is CSARSARGRTHSGNTIYF. In DNA, the CDR3 is TGCAGTGCTAGATCCGCCAGGGGCCGAACGCACTCTGGAAACACCATATATTTT.

CDR3 region: CSARDQRAPGGELFF. The DNA for the CDR3 is TGCAGTGCTAGAGATCAAAGGGCTCCCGGCGGGGAGCTGTTTTTT. The chain recombines TRBV20-1 with TRBJ2-2; D call uncertain. This CDR3 spans 15 amino acids. V lost 0 bases, J lost 7 bases, and 15 bases lay in between. Germline-derived CDR1 and CDR2 are DFQATT and SNEGSKA (reference sequence).

The sample holds many counts of this clonotype. V and J are TRBV29-1 and TRBJ2-3; 7 nucleotides match TRBD1. This CDR3 region has 14 residues. Germline V gene data show CDR1 as SQVTM and CDR2 as ANQGSEA. V lost 5 bases, J lost 7 bases, and 12 bases stayed unmatched. CDR3 sequence: CSVSQLQGTNTQYF. CDR3 nucleotide sequence: TGCAGCGTTTCCCAATTACAGGGGACGAATACGCAGTATTTT.

The rearrangement links TRBV7-2 to TRBJ2-7; possible D gene TRBD1, 5 bases. In germline, CDR1 is SGHTA, CDR2 FQGNSA. The V gene lost 5 bases and the J gene lost 3 bases, with 11 bases spanning the gap. The CDR3 extends over 13 amino acids. The CDR3 bases are TGTGCCAGCAGCCCTACCCAGGGCTACGAGCAGTACTTC. As protein: CASSPTQGYEQYF.

The chain recombines TRBV6-5 with TRBJ1-4; no clear D gene. Germline values: CDR1 MNHEY, CDR2 SVGAGI. CDR3 size: 13 residues. Trimming took 2 bases from V and 9 from J, leaving 10 bases between them. This chain's CDR3 is CASSYRVRQKLFF. CDR3 bases: TGTGCCAGCAGTTACAGGGTCCGCCAAAAACTGTTTTTT.

The rearrangement joins TRBV7-2 to TRBJ2-7, with 7 positions matching TRBD2. The ends lost 3 bases at V and 5 bases at J; junction bases unmatched: 4. The length of the CDR3 is 13 residues. Per the germline V gene, CDR1 is SGHTA and CDR2 is FQGNSA. This chain's CDR3 is CASSFVTSHEQYF. The CDR3 DNA is TGTGCCAGCAGCTTCGTGACTAGCCACGAGCAGTACTTC.

The V call is TRBV10-3, the J call TRBJ2-2; D tentatively reads TRBD1 or TRBD2 (5 bases each). Trimming pared 4 bases from V and 1 base from J, leaving 13 bases between. This CDR3 comprises 16 residues. Germline V CDR1 and CDR2: ENHRY, SYGVKD. The CDR3 coding sequence is TGTGCCATCAGTGCGGGACCTCCCGTGAACACCGGGGAGCTGTTTTTT. As protein: CAISAGPPVNTGELFF.

This clonotype was observed at least ten times. The rearrangement joins TRBV20-1 to TRBJ2-1; D is perhaps TRBD2 (6 bases). CDR3 size: 15 residues. Germline values: CDR1 DFQATT, CDR2 SNEGSKA (reference sequence). V lost 6 bases to trimming and J lost 8 bases, with 23 bases between them. The CDR3 nucleotides are TGCAGTGCGGGTTACCGACTAGTGAGTTACGATGAGCAGTTCTTC. Amino acid sequence: CSAGYRLVSYDEQFF.

In this sample, this clonotype turned up many times. This chain links TRBV12-3 or TRBV12-4 with TRBJ2-5, with D perhaps TRBD1 (6 bases). There are 14 residues in the CDR3. The V and J ends lost 3 bases and 5 bases respectively, with 13 bases between them. The CDR3 nucleotides read TGTGCCAGCAGTTTTATGGGGGCCGGGGAGACCCAGTACTTC. Residues: CASSFMGAGETQYF.

DNA for the CDR3: TGCAGCGTTTCGACTAACAGCGACGAGCAGTACTTC. It codes for CSVSTNSDEQYF. This sequence joins TRBV29-1 and TRBJ2-7; D is possibly TRBD2 (5 bases). V gave up 5 bases and J gave up 5 bases, with 13 bases separating them. This CDR3 region has 12 residues. CDR1 and CDR2 (germline): SQVTM, ANQGSEA.

The sample holds many counts of this clonotype. This chain connects TRBV4-3 to TRBJ2-1; 11 positions match TRBD2. Germline V CDR1 and CDR2: LGHNA, YSLEER. V shed 4 bases and J 4 bases; nucleotides not matched to a gene: 3. The CDR3 loop spans 15 amino acids. Here the CDR3 DNA reads TGCGCCAGCAGCCCGGGACTAGCGGCATACAATGAGCAGTTCTTC. Protein sequence: CASSPGLAAYNEQFF.

Many counts were recorded for this clonotype. V is TRBV20-1 and J is TRBJ2-7; 12 bases are a match to TRBD2. Trimming took 6 bases from V and 3 from J; bases not matched to a gene: 3. The CDR3 length is 13 residues. CDR1 is DFQATT, CDR2 SNEGSKA, per germline (reference sequence). CDR3 amino acids: CSARLAGVYEQYF. The CDR3 region has the DNA TGCAGTGCCAGACTAGCGGGAGTCTACGAGCAGTACTTC.

This clonotype was recorded at least ten times. This chain joins TRBV14 and TRBJ2-1; D perhaps matches TRBD2 (6 bases). V lost 0 bases to trimming and J lost 7 bases, with 16 bases between them. In germline, CDR1 is SGHDN, CDR2 FVKESK. The CDR3 covers 16 residues. CDR3 in amino acids: CASSQEGRCQYNEQFF. The DNA for the CDR3 is TGTGCCAGCAGCCAAGAAGGGAGGTGTCAATATAATGAGCAGTTCTTC.

This clonotype was counted only a few times. The rearrangement uses TRBV4-3 and TRBJ2-1; D tentatively fits TRBD1 or TRBD2 (6 bases each). The germline gives CDR1 LGHNA, CDR2 YSLEER. Trimming shortened V by 1 base and J by 4 bases, and 17 bases separated the two germline ends. This CDR3 is built from 17 residues. The CDR3 protein is CASSQVGGRRGYNEQFF. In DNA, the CDR3 is TGCGCCAGCAGCCAAGTTGGAGGGAGGAGGGGGTACAATGAGCAGTTCTTC.

This clonotype was counted a few times. The genes are TRBV3-1 and TRBJ2-7; D gene ambiguous. CDR3 size: 13 residues. Germline V gives CDR1 LGHDT, CDR2 YNNKEL (reference sequence). The germline V and J ends were trimmed by 0 bases and 13 bases, with 16 bases remaining between them. CDR3: CASSQDGLGPAYF. CDR3 coding DNA: TGTGCCAGCAGCCAAGATGGATTGGGTCCGGCCTACTTC.